The entry below describes one TCR beta chain. TCRdb re-analysed the 5' RACE reads in MiXCR, keeping a single row per CDR3 protein. The sample lists 520,000 or so distinct CDR3 sequences; 22% were seen once. The CDR3 sequence is 17 residues long. Germline V gene data show CDR1 as LGHNT and CDR2 as FRNRAP. J gave up 4 bases and V 2 bases, and 11 bases lay outside the gene matches. The source of the sample is a study of identical twins. This sample was also put to use in a study of T cells expressing NK-cell markers.

This receptor was obtained from a young woman in good health. The specimen sequenced was CD4+ T cells sorted from blood. The rearrangement uses TRBV12-5 and TRBJ2-5, with 9 bases identical to TRBD2. CDR3 sequence (DNA): TGTGCTAGTGGTTTGCGTCGCGGGGGGGCTTCGGGAGAGACCCAGTACTTC. This sequence encodes CASGLRRGGASGETQYF. Looking up the rest from reference TRBV12-5 and TRBJ2-5 gives the full variable domain: DARVTQTPRHKVTEMGQEVTMRCQPILGHNTVFWYRQTMMQGLELLAYFRNRAPLDDSGMPKDRFSAEMPDATLATLKIQPSEPRDSAVYFCASGLRRGGASGETQYFGPGTRLLVL.